Sequencing of this TCR beta chain was carried out in a study of CD8+ T cells in alopecia areata. The CDR3 length is 13 residues. V dropped 1 base and J dropped 5 bases, with 6 bases sitting between them. Germline values: CDR1 SGHTA, CDR2 FQGNSA. cDNA serving as the sequencing template came from extracted, reverse transcribed RNA. TCRdb's copy holds only in-frame clones and misses some; the assay was immunoSEQ multiplex PCR. This table has roughly 20,000 clones, roughly 60% appearing once. The CD4+ cells of several biomarker-study patients went through sorting. This sorting yielded CD25+CD127- cells. V usage is TRBV7-2 and J usage is TRBJ1-5; possible D gene TRBD1, 5 bases. The sequenced material came from CD4+ Tregs sorted from blood. This TCR was sampled from a human donor with alopecia areata. CDR3 nucleotides: TGTGCCAGCAGCTTAGGACAGCATCAGCCCCAGCATTTT. As protein: CASSLGQHQPQHF.